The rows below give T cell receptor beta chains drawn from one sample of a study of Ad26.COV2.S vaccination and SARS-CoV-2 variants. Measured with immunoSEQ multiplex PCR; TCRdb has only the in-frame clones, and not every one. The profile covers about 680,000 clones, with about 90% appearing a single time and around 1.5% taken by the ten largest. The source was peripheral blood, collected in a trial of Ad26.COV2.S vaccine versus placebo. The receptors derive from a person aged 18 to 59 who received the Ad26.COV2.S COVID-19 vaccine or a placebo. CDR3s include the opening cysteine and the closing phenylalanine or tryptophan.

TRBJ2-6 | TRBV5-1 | CASSLGSLTGTNVLTF
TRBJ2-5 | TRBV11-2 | CASTQETQYF
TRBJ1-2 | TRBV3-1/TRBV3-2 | CASSLQGAYGYTF
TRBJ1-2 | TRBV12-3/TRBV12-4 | CASSTTPLGGYTF
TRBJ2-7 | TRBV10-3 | CAISESRTSDYEQYF
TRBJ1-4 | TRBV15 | CATSREGHSNEKLFF
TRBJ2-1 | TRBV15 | CATSRDLGRGNAFF
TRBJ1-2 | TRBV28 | CASMGGYGYTF
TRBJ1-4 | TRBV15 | CATSRGQGEEKLFF
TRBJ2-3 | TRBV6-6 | CASSPPGTAVNTQYF
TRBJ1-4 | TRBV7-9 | CASSERPTNEKLFF
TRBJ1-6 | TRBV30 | CAWSLGRNSPLHF
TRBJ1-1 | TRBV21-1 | CASSPKTENTEAFF
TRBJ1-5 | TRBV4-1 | CASSPGPLQQPQHF
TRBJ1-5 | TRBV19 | CASSPPPRQAPPRPQHF
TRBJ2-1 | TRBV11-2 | CASSPTWGGQNNEQFF
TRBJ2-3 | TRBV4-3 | CAARLGGTDTQYF
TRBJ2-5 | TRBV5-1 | CASTLDNSANTQYF
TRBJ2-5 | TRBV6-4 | CASTKRDQETQYF
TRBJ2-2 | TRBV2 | CASSAPDSGELFF
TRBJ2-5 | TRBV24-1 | CATSESGQPRETQYF
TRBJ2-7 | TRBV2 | CASSEGIYEQYF
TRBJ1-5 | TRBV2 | CASGLGNSNQPQHF
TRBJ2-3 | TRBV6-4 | CASSEGPRLAGAPDTQYF
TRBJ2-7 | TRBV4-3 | CASSQEVGSAAYEQYF
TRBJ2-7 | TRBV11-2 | CASSLGRGLAGVKQYF
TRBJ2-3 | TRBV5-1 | CASSFAGSSTDTQYF
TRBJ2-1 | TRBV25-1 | CASSIISGLDYNEQFF
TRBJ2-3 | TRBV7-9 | CASSLSTGLADTQYF
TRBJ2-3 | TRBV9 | CASSAALGGRDTQYF
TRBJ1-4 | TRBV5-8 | CASSLTGWNEKLFF
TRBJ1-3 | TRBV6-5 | CASILDRGPGNTIYF
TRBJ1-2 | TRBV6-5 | CASSYSFDKPYGYTF
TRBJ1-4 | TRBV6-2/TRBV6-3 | CASSYSRVDEKLFF
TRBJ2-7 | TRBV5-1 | CASRLDSVSYEQYF
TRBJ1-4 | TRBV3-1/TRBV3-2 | CASSQIEKLFF
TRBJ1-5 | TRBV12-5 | CASGCPVSPDNQPQHF
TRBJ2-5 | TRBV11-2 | CASSLDQETQYF
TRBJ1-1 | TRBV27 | CASSSRGQNTEAFF
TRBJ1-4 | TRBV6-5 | CASRLGPRNEKLFF
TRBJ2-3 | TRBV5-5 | CASSFPSGLRDTQYF
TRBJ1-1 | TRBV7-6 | CASSLGGRTEAFF
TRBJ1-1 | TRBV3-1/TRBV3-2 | CASSPDLNTEAFF
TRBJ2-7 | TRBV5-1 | CASSLAGVGTYEQYF
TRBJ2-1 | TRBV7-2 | CASSLGTSVLGLEQFF
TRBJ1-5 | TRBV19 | CASNRGPNQPQHF
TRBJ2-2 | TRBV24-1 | CATSDLSFRELFF
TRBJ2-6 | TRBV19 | CASSATGANVLTF
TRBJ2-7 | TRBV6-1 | CASSVTGPWGTYEQYF
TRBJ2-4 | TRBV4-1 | CASSQTGESRSGNIQYF
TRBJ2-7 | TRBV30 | CAWSPGGDEQYF